The text below deals with one TCR beta chain. Its antigen is currently unknown. The authors used 3,000 to 3,500 ng of total RNA per TCR library. TCRdb processed the 5' RACE reads again and assigns one entry to each CDR3 protein, with no DNA. Its listing shows some 330,000 distinct CDR3 sequences. These data originate in a study of monozygotic twins with inflammatory bowel disease. Study conclusions and caveats: Variability in patient repertoires may have come partly from differing immunosuppressive treatments.

The germline gives CDR1 LGHDT, CDR2 YNNKEL (reference sequence). The CDR3 consists of 21 residues. Sequenced input: blood. The J gene is TRBJ2-1, the V gene TRBV3-1; lacking DNA, the TRBD2 call made by TCRdb goes unchecked. The sequence came from a human donor with ulcerative colitis or Crohn's disease, or a healthy co-twin of an affected twin (not recorded which). This chain's CDR3 is CASSQELWVAGGPFSYNEQFF.